This TCR beta chain was recorded in a study of shared clonotypes between healthy human individuals. Study-level points and caveats: The genetic and exposure-history diversity represented was limited by few donors.

Naive CD8 cells comprised CD45RO-negative, CCR7-positively selected cells, excluding terminally differentiated effector memory CD45RA+ cells. V lost 10 bases and J lost 0, with 21 bases in between. Germline V lookup: CDR1 SEHNR, CDR2 FQNEAQ (reference sequence). The CDR3 consists of 16 residues. Here immunoSEQ multiplex PCR was the method, and the copy in TCRdb shows in-frame clones only, minus some. The table lists millions of clones, about 95% of them singletons. Concerning this clone: The antigen is not known.

The sample was naive CD8+ T cells sorted from blood. This TCR derives from a man aged 18 to 29 in good health. V usage is TRBV7-9 and J usage is TRBJ1-1; D gene ambiguous. The CDR3 region is CAIQERSQDLNTEAFF. The CDR3, as DNA: TGTGCCATCCAAGAGCGGAGTCAGGACCTGAACACTGAAGCTTTCTTT.